The entry below describes one TCR beta chain. This sample was taken from a study of cytomegalovirus exposure and HLA in healthy donors. Germline assignment: CDR1 SNHLY and CDR2 FYNNEI. The germline V and J ends were trimmed by 5 bases and 5 bases, with 17 bases remaining between them. CDR3 size: 15 residues. The PCR contained 60 Vbeta and 13 Jbeta primers. The table came from immunoSEQ multiplex PCR; TCRdb's copy has only in-frame clones and leaves some out. The data show fewer than 150,000 clones, 60% to 80% seen once. The clonotype comes from a man aged 45 to 65 in good health and CMV-seropositive. The chain employs TRBV2 and TRBJ2-3; D unresolved. Specimen: PBMCs. CDR3 sequence (DNA): TGTGCCAGCAGTACAAATGGCCAGGCAGGAGATACGCAGTATTTT. This sequence encodes CASSTNGQAGDTQYF.